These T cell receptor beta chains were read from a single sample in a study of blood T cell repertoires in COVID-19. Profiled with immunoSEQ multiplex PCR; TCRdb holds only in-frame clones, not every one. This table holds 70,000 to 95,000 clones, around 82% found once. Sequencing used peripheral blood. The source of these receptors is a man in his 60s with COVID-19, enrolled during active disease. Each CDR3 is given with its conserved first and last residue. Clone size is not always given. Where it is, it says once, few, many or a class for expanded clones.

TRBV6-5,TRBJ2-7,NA,CASSHSSGRAREQYF
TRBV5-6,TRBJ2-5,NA,CASSRVETQYF
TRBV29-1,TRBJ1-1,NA,CSVDPVNTEAFF
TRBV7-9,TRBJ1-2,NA,CASSSTGGYGYTF
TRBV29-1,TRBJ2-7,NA,CSVAGIYEQYF
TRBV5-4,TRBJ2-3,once,CASSQPRTGATDTQYF
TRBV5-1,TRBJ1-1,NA,CASSLASGSNTEAFF
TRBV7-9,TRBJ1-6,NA,CASSPFRDSPLHF
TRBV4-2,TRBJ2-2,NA,CASTQGGITGELFF
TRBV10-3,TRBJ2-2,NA,CAISEWGGANTGELFF
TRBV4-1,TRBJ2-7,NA,CASSQTLRGGRSYEQYF
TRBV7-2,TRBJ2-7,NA,CASSLERSYEQYF
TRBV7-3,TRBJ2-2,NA,CASSPSAGQTGELFF
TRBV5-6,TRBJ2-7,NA,CASSSKYEQYF
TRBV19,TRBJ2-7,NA,CASSTRDSYEQYF
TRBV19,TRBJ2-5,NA,CASSIDAQSQVQYF
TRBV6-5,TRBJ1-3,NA,CASSPGLNTIYF
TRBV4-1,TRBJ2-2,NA,CASSQEWPGAGELFF
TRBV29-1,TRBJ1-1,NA,CSDGRELNTEAFF
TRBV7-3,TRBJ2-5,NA,CASSLRSGEETQYF
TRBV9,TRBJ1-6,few,CASSPGTGGSSPLHF
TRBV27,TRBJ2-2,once,CASSLQGNTGELFF
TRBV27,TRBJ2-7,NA,CASSLQRGPYEQYF
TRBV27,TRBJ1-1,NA,CASSLSPGTANTEAFF
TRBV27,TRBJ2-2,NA,CASRGGTGVNTGELFF
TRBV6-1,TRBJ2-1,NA,CASSEDRSSYNEQFF
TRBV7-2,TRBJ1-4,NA,CASSGSGTGKLFF
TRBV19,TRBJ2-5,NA,CASSIGQGGVTQYF
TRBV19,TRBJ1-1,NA,CASRDQGLNTEAFF
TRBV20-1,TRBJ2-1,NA,CSASRGQRATSEQFF
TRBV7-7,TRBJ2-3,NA,CASSLDRQTDTQYF
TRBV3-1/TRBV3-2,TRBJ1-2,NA,CASSQGGGGSYGYTF
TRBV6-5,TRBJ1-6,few,CASSSTGPNSPLHF
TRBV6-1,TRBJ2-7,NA,CASSERSSGSWNEQYF
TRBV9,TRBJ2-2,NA,CASSDPYAGGPDGELFF
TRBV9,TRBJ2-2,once,CASSARLAGGELFF
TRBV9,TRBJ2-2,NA,CASSVSPGTGELFF
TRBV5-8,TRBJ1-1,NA,CASSLVSRGGGAFF
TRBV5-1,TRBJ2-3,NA,CASSLAATGITDTQYF
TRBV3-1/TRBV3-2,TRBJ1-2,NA,CASSLGTGGNYGYTF
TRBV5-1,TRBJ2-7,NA,CASSFGTGRLAGGNEQYF
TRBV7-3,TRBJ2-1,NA,CASSSRPASSYNEQFF
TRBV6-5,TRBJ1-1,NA,CASSPRGMETEAFF
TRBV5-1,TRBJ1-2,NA,CASSSTTGGIDGYTF
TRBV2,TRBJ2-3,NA,CASRGTGRFQYF
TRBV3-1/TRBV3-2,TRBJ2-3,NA,CASSQDSRDTTDTQYF
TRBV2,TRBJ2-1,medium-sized,CASSHGTSVNEQFF
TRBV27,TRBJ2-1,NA,CASSLWQNNEQFF
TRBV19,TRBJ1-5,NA,CASSSGSSSNQPQHF
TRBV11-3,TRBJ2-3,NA,CASSRTGGAADTQYF
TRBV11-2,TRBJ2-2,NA,CASNRLARNTGELFF
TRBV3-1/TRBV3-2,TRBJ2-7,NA,CASSRGTVGYEQYF